This T cell receptor beta chain was captured by sequencing in a study of lymphopenia after photon versus proton radiotherapy. Generated by immunoSEQ multiplex PCR, the TCRdb table keeps only in-frame clones and is missing some. This table holds 30,000 to 40,000 clones, under 90% found once. Details on this clone: Its specificity is unknown.

General study results and limits: In patients who died, overall survival fell as post-nadir TCR diversity dropped more. Authors raise, but do not show, better survival with proton therapy.

This CDR3 is 15 amino acids long. V lost 3 bases and J lost 6; bases outside the gene matches: 10. Germline values: CDR1 SGHNT, CDR2 YENEEA. The clonotype originates from a woman aged 70-85 years with pancreatic cancer. The J gene is TRBJ1-1, the V gene TRBV11-3; TRBD1 aligns across 7 bases. The specimen comprised peripheral blood, sampled from a patient treated with proton-based radiotherapy. The CDR3 region is CASSLSGTVFAEAFF. The DNA of the CDR3 is TGTGCCAGCAGCTTGAGCGGGACAGTTTTTGCTGAAGCTTTCTTT. The entire variable domain, with the rest obtained from reference TRBV11-3 and TRBJ1-1, is as follows: EAGVVQSPRYKIIEKKQPVAFWCNPISGHNTLYWYLQNLGQGPELLIRYENEEAVDDSQLPKDRFSAERLKGVDSTLKIQPAELGDSAVYLCASSLSGTVFAEAFFGQGTRLTVV.